The next 23 T cell receptor beta chains were all read from a single sample in a study of blood T cell repertoires in COVID-19. TCRdb keeps only in-frame clones here, not all; method: immunoSEQ multiplex PCR. The data contain approximately 77,000 clones, more than 70% of them singletons. Input material: peripheral blood. The receptors derive from a woman at least 80 years old with acute or convalescent COVID-19.

The genes are TRBV19 and TRBJ1-2, with D unclear. V was shortened by 3 bases and J by 4 bases, with 6 bases between the two germline ends. CDR3 length: 12 residues. Per germline, CDR1 LNHDA and CDR2 SQIVND (reference sequence). CDR3 coding DNA: TGTGCCAGTAGTATTTCGGGCTATGGCTACACCTTC. Its translation: CASSISGYGYTF. The variable domain in full, completed from reference TRBV19 and TRBJ1-2, reads DGGITQSPKYLFRKEGQNVTLSCEQNLNHDAMYWYRQDPGQGLRLIYYSQIVNDFQKGDIAEGYSVSREKKESFPLTVTSAQKNPTAFYLCASSISGYGYTFGSGTRLTVV.

V gene TRBV27 combines with J gene TRBJ2-2; 12 bases map to TRBD2. Germline V gives CDR1 MNHEY, CDR2 SMNVEV (reference sequence). CDR3 size: 19 residues. Trimming cost V 7 bases and J 5 bases; bases outside gene matches: 17. CDR3 protein: CASTSPLLAGGVGTGELFF. For the CDR3, the DNA is TGTGCCAGCACGAGCCCCCTCCTAGCGGGGGGGGTTGGAACCGGGGAGCTGTTTTTT.

The chain is built from TRBV5-6 and TRBJ2-5, with 7 nucleotides matching TRBD2. CDR1 and CDR2 from the germline V gene are SGHDT and YYEEEE. The CDR3 loop spans 13 amino acids. The ends lost 2 bases at V and 5 bases at J; junction bases unmatched: 3. The CDR3 loop reads CASSLPAGETQYF. As DNA, the CDR3 is TGTGCCAGCAGCTTACCAGCGGGGGAGACCCAGTACTTC.

The V call is TRBV4-2, the J call TRBJ2-1; 11 bases are shared with TRBD2. The CDR3 has 18 residues. Trimming at V came to 1 base and at J to 0 bases, leaving 5 bases not matched to a gene. Germline assignment: CDR1 LGHNA and CDR2 YNFKEQ. Here the CDR3 reads CASSQAVSGGDSYNEQFF. As DNA, the CDR3 is TGTGCCAGCAGCCAAGCGGTTAGCGGGGGGGACTCCTACAATGAGCAGTTCTTC.

This chain joins TRBV7-9 and TRBJ1-2; 9 bases line up with TRBD1. The germline gives CDR1 SEHNR, CDR2 FQNEAQ (reference sequence). The length of the CDR3 is 16 residues. V was pared by 3 bases and J by 4 bases, with 9 bases of the junction left unmatched. CDR3 nucleotides: TGTGCCAGCAGCTTGGGACAGGGCAGTTCCAGCTATGGCTACACCTTC. This sequence encodes CASSLGQGSSSYGYTF.

The chain recombines TRBV18 with TRBJ2-5; D remains ambiguous. CDR3 size: 13 residues. The V end lost 5 bases, the J end lost 1 base, and 8 bases lay between the germline ends. The germline V gene has CDR1 KGHSH and CDR2 LQKENI. The CDR3 DNA follows: TGTGCCAGCTCATTTGACTCCCAAGAGACCCAGTACTTC. Encoded protein: CASSFDSQETQYF.

This rearrangement joins TRBV5-1 to TRBJ1-2, with 8 positions matching TRBD1. CDR1 SGHRS and CDR2 YFSETQ come from the germline V gene. The V and J ends lost 0 bases and 6 bases, in that order; junction bases with no gene match: 4. The CDR3 extends over 14 amino acids. CDR3: CASSLAAQGDGYTF. Here the CDR3 DNA reads TGCGCCAGCAGCTTGGCGGCACAGGGGGATGGCTACACCTTC. Based on the CDR3 plus reference TRBV5-1 and TRBJ1-2, the full variable domain is KAGVTQTPRYLIKTRGQQVTLSCSPISGHRSVSWYQQTPGQGLQFLFEYFSETQRNKGNFPGRFSGRQFSNSRSEMNVSTLELGDSALYLCASSLAAQGDGYTFGSGTRLTVV.

This rearrangement joins TRBV29-1 to TRBJ1-4; D is unclear. V lost 4 bases, J lost 5 bases, and 11 bases lay in between. The CDR3 is 13 residues long. Germline V lookup: CDR1 SQVTM, CDR2 ANQGSEA. For the CDR3, the DNA is TGCAGCGTTGGGACTTCTTTCAATGAAAAACTGTTTTTT. Translated, it gives CSVGTSFNEKLFF.

This chain joins TRBV5-4 and TRBJ1-6, with D hard to call. Germline V gene lookup returns CDR1 SGHNT and CDR2 YYREEE (reference sequence). The CDR3 runs 16 residues. V was clipped by 0 bases and J by 4 bases, with 11 bases between them. The CDR3 spells CASSLAFKAYNSPLHF. The CDR3 DNA follows: TGTGCCAGCAGCTTGGCCTTCAAAGCGTATAATTCACCCCTCCACTTT.

As DNA, the CDR3 is TGTGCCAGCAGCTTGCTGGGAGACTATGGCTACACCTTC. Amino acids: CASSLLGDYGYTF. V gene TRBV7-9 combines with J gene TRBJ1-2; no firm D call. V lost 3 bases, J lost 3 bases, and 8 bases lay in between. CDR1 is SEHNR, CDR2 FQNEAQ, per germline (reference sequence). The CDR3 extends over 13 amino acids.

V gene TRBV6-2 or TRBV6-3 combines with J gene TRBJ1-5; D is unclear. The CDR3 extends over 15 amino acids. CDR1 is MNHEY, CDR2 SVGEGT, per germline. Trimming stripped 0 bases from V and 3 bases from J, with 9 bases between. CDR3 amino acids: CASSYSAGLNQPQHF. Here the CDR3 DNA reads TGTGCCAGCAGTTACTCGGCAGGCCTCAATCAGCCCCAGCATTTT.

In nucleotides, the CDR3 is TGTGCCAGCAGCCAAGTCGGGGCTAGCGGCAACACAGATACGCAGTATTTT. Amino acid sequence: CASSQVGASGNTDTQYF. This chain uses TRBV3-1 (or the pseudogene TRBV3-2) with TRBJ2-3, with TRBD2 matching over 7 bases. The CDR3 extends over 17 amino acids. CDR1 and CDR2 (germline): LGHDT, YNNKEL (reference sequence). Trimming cost V 1 base and J 2 bases; bases outside gene matches: 9.

V is TRBV5-1 and J is TRBJ2-7; D might be TRBD1 (5 bases). Germline V CDR1 and CDR2: SGHRS, YFSETQ. This CDR3 has 13 amino acids. The ends were cut back, 0 bases at V and 7 bases at J, with 11 bases in the middle. CDR3 protein: CASSLEGVWEQYF. The CDR3 DNA is TGCGCCAGCAGCTTGGAAGGGGTGTGGGAGCAGTACTTC.

This clone was seen a single time. The chain uses TRBV12-3 or TRBV12-4 and TRBJ2-7; tentative D call: TRBD2 (6 bases). The ends were cut back, 8 bases at V and 4 bases at J, with 12 bases in the middle. The CDR3 consists of 12 residues. In DNA, the CDR3 is TGTGCCAGCCGGGGGATCAGTTACGAGCAGTACTTC. It translates to CASRGISYEQYF.

This clone was observed a single time. The chain joins TRBV19 to TRBJ2-1; maybe TRBD1 (5 bases). This CDR3 is built from 15 residues. V lost 7 bases and J lost 8, with 21 bases in between. Germline CDR1 is LNHDA and CDR2 is SQIVND (reference sequence). The CDR3 protein is CASKGRQLYGDEQFF. The CDR3 coding sequence is TGTGCCAGTAAGGGCAGACAGCTATATGGTGATGAGCAGTTCTTC.

The rearrangement joins TRBV19 to TRBJ1-2; TRBD1 might be the D (5 bases). Deletions cut 5 bases from V and 4 bases from J, with 23 bases between. Germline V lookup: CDR1 LNHDA, CDR2 SQIVND (reference sequence). The CDR3 spans 17 residues. CDR3 protein: CASSLLGQGTQSYGYTF. DNA for the CDR3: TGTGCCAGTAGTCTGTTGGGGCAGGGCACTCAATCCTATGGCTACACCTTC.

The chain joins TRBV29-1 to TRBJ2-5; 9 bases map to TRBD1. The germline V gene encodes CDR1 SQVTM and CDR2 ANQGSEA. V shed 5 bases and J 5 bases; nucleotides not matched to a gene: 9. This CDR3 is 14 amino acids long. The CDR3, as DNA: TGCAGCGTTCGACAGGGGGGGAGGACGGAGACCCAGTACTTC. This codes for CSVRQGGRTETQYF. The full variable domain, with the rest looked up from reference TRBV29-1 and TRBJ2-5, is SAVISQKPSRDICQRGTSLTIQCQVDSQVTMMFWYRQQPGQSLTLIATANQGSEATYESGFVIDKFPISRPNLTFSTLTVSNMSPEDSSIYLCSVRQGGRTETQYFGPGTRLLVL.

The chain combines TRBV27 with TRBJ2-2; D is possibly TRBD1 (5 bases). CDR1 is MNHEY and CDR2 is SMNVEV in the germline V gene (reference sequence). Trimming took 2 bases from V and 2 from J, leaving 12 bases between them. The length of the CDR3 is 16 residues. CDR3 region: CASSLKGPHNTGELFF. The CDR3 nucleotides are TGTGCCAGCAGTTTAAAGGGGCCACATAACACCGGGGAGCTGTTTTTT.

V is TRBV2 and J is TRBJ1-3, with 9 bases matching TRBD1. This CDR3 contains 15 residues. J gave up 2 bases and V 6 bases, and 5 bases lay outside the gene matches. The germline V gene encodes CDR1 SNHLY and CDR2 FYNNEI. CDR3 sequence: CASSRTGVAGNTIYF. The DNA of the CDR3 is TGTGCCAGCAGCCGGACAGGGGTGGCTGGAAACACCATATATTTT.

This clone was seen a single time. Additional DNA sequences in this sample encode the identical CDR3. The chain couples TRBV18 to TRBJ1-2, with 11 bases fitting TRBD1. The CDR3 totals 14 residues. CDR1 is KGHSH and CDR2 is LQKENI in the germline V gene. Trimming at V came to 3 bases and at J to 4 bases, leaving 1 base not matched to a gene. For the CDR3, the DNA is TGTGCCAGCTCACCGGGACAGGGGGGCTATGGCTACACCTTC. Translating it yields CASSPGQGGYGYTF.

This CDR3 reads CASKETGNEKLFF. The CDR3 DNA follows: TGTGCCAGCAAGGAGACCGGTAATGAAAAACTGTTTTTT. The chain uses TRBV6-5 and TRBJ1-4; no clear D gene. Deletions cut 7 bases from V and 4 bases from J, with 10 bases between. Per germline, CDR1 MNHEY and CDR2 SVGAGI. This CDR3 is 13 amino acids long.

The chain carries TRBV9 and TRBJ2-1; 8 bases are shared with TRBD2. Trimming cost V 3 bases and J 5 bases; bases outside gene matches: 4. Germline CDR1 is SGDLS and CDR2 is YYNGEE. CDR3 length: 14 residues. In nucleotides, the CDR3 is TGTGCCAGCAGCGGAGCGGGAGACCACAATGAGCAGTTCTTC. Translated, it gives CASSGAGDHNEQFF. Filled out from reference TRBV9 and TRBJ2-1, the complete variable domain reads DSGVTQTPKHLITATGQRVTLRCSPRSGDLSVYWYQQSLDQGLQFLIQYYNGEERAKGNILERFSAQQFPDLHSELNLSSLELGDSALYFCASSGAGDHNEQFFGPGTRLTVL.

The chain uses TRBV21-1 and TRBJ2-3; the DNA was not used to check the table's D call, TRBD1. TRBV21-1 corresponds to a pseudogene. The CDR3 extends over 16 amino acids. CDR3: CASSNSTGFNTDTQYF. Here the CDR3 DNA reads TGTGCCAGCAGCAACTCAACAGGGTTCAACACAGATACGCAGTATTTT.